These T cell receptor beta chains were read from a single sample in a study of blood T cell repertoires in COVID-19. Assay used: immunoSEQ multiplex PCR; TCRdb lists only in-frame clones, some missing. The sample holds 140,000 to 150,000 clones, 88% seen once. The sequencing sample was made of peripheral blood. The receptor source for this set is a human donor with COVID-19, enrolled during active disease. The donor label of this sample is uncertain. Each CDR3 is given with its conserved first and last residue. Each record gives: J gene, clone size, D gene, V gene, CDR3 DNA, CDR3 protein. The D gene is left open where the match is weak. Where a row states a size, it is once, few, many or the class of an expanded clone; other rows omit it.

J: TRBJ2-5
size: NA
D: TRBD1
V: TRBV11-1
DNA: TGTGCCAGCAGCCTTGGGACAGCAATGGAGACCCAGTACTTC
CDR3: CASSLGTAMETQYF

J: TRBJ1-2
size: NA
D: NA
V: TRBV6-6
DNA: TGTGCCAGCAGCCTTAGTGGACTGACTAACTATGGCTACACCTTC
CDR3: CASSLSGLTNYGYTF

J: TRBJ2-5
size: NA
D: NA
V: TRBV5-1
DNA: TGCGCCAGCAGCTCCACACTACAGGGTCCAGAGACCCAGTACTTC
CDR3: CASSSTLQGPETQYF

J: TRBJ1-1
size: NA
D: TRBD1
V: TRBV27
DNA: TGTGCCAGCAGTTTAGGGGGCGACAGGGGTGCCACTGAAGCTTTCTTT
CDR3: CASSLGGDRGATEAFF

J: TRBJ1-1
size: NA
D: NA
V: TRBV29-1
DNA: TGCAGCGCTCGGGAGGAAAACCGACCTCCGAACACTGAAGCTTTCTTT
CDR3: CSAREENRPPNTEAFF

J: TRBJ2-3
size: NA
D: NA
V: TRBV20-1
DNA: TGCAGTGCCGAGGGGGGGGAAACGCAGTATTTT
CDR3: CSAEGGETQYF

J: TRBJ1-2
size: NA
D: NA
V: TRBV5-1
DNA: TGCGCCAGCAGCTTTGTTAGCTCAGACTATGGCTACACCTTC
CDR3: CASSFVSSDYGYTF

J: TRBJ2-2
size: NA
D: TRBD1
V: TRBV2
DNA: TGTGCCAGCAGCGTCACAGGGGGCGCGACCGGGGAGCTGTTTTTT
CDR3: CASSVTGGATGELFF

J: TRBJ1-5
size: once
D: NA
V: TRBV19
DNA: TGTGCCAGTAGTCTCATCGACATGAGACTAGCAATCCTTCTTAGCAATCAGCCCCAGCATTTT
CDR3: CASSLIDMRLAILLSNQPQHF

J: TRBJ1-2
size: NA
D: TRBD1
V: TRBV9
DNA: TGTGCCAGCAGCGACGGGACAGCCAACTATGGCTACACCTTC
CDR3: CASSDGTANYGYTF

J: TRBJ2-5
size: NA
D: NA
V: TRBV12-5
DNA: TGTGCTAGTGGTTTGTACAGCCAAGAGACCCAGTACTTC
CDR3: CASGLYSQETQYF

J: TRBJ2-4
size: once
D: TRBD2
V: TRBV3-1/TRBV3-2
DNA: TGTGCCAGCAGCCAACTTAGCGGGAGCGGCATTCAGTACTTC
CDR3: CASSQLSGSGIQYF

J: TRBJ2-2
size: NA
D: TRBD1
V: TRBV5-1
DNA: TGCGCCAGCAGCGCACCACCAGGGACAGGGCTTCATACGGAGCTGTTTTTT
CDR3: CASSAPPGTGLHTELFF

J: TRBJ2-2
size: NA
D: NA
V: TRBV6-5
DNA: TGTGCCAGCAATTTACTAAGCCCCACCGGGGAGCTGTTTTTT
CDR3: CASNLLSPTGELFF

J: TRBJ2-5
size: NA
D: TRBD1
V: TRBV2
DNA: TGTGCCAGCAGGCCCCGGGGTGGGACAGGGGGAGAGCAAGAGACCCAGTACTTC
CDR3: CASRPRGGTGGEQETQYF

J: TRBJ1-6
size: NA
D: NA
V: TRBV5-1
DNA: TGCGCCAGCAGCGCGGTCGGACAGTCTAATTCACCCCTCCACTTT
CDR3: CASSAVGQSNSPLHF

J: TRBJ1-2
size: NA
D: NA
V: TRBV10-3
DNA: TGTGCCATCAGTGCGGGTCAGGAGGACTATGGCTACACCTTC
CDR3: CAISAGQEDYGYTF

J: TRBJ2-5
size: NA
D: TRBD2
V: TRBV28
DNA: TGTGCCAGCAGTCCCGTGGCGGGGGGGGCCGTCCGAGAGACCCAGTACTTC
CDR3: CASSPVAGGAVRETQYF

J: TRBJ1-3
size: medium-sized
D: NA
V: TRBV18
DNA: TGTGCCAGCTCACCGGGGCCCTCTGGAAACACCATATATTTT
CDR3: CASSPGPSGNTIYF

J: TRBJ2-7
size: NA
D: NA
V: TRBV6-6
DNA: TGTGCCAGCAGTTACTCAACTGAGTACGAGCAGTACTTC
CDR3: CASSYSTEYEQYF

J: TRBJ2-1
size: NA
D: TRBD2
V: TRBV9
DNA: TGTGCCAGCAGCGTAGCAGGTAGCGGGGGGGCCGGTGAGCAGTTCTTC
CDR3: CASSVAGSGGAGEQFF

J: TRBJ2-2
size: NA
D: NA
V: TRBV24-1
DNA: TGTGCCACTCCCAAGGCGGCCTCCTTCCATTCAACGAACACCGGGGAGCTGTTTTTT
CDR3: CATPKAASFHSTNTGELFF

J: TRBJ2-5
size: NA
D: TRBD2
V: TRBV7-2
DNA: TGTGCCAGCAGCTTATTCCTAGCGGGGGGAGAGACCCAGTACTTC
CDR3: CASSLFLAGGETQYF

J: TRBJ2-1
size: NA
D: NA
V: TRBV7-2
DNA: TGTGCCAGCAGCCCCTTCTCCGAGCACAATGAGCAGTTCTTC
CDR3: CASSPFSEHNEQFF

J: TRBJ1-3
size: once
D: NA
V: TRBV4-1
DNA: TGCGCCAGCAGACAGACAGGCTCTGGAAACACCATATATTTT
CDR3: CASRQTGSGNTIYF

J: TRBJ2-2
size: NA
D: NA
V: TRBV19
DNA: TGTGCCAGTAGTACCCAAGCGGATACCGGGGAGCTGTTTTTT
CDR3: CASSTQADTGELFF

J: TRBJ2-4
size: NA
D: NA
V: TRBV30
DNA: TGTGCCTGGAGTGTACCGGGGGCCAAAAACATTCAGTACTTC
CDR3: CAWSVPGAKNIQYF

J: TRBJ1-2
size: NA
D: TRBD1
V: TRBV5-1
DNA: TGCGCCAGCAGCCCCGGGACAGACGGCTACACCTTC
CDR3: CASSPGTDGYTF

J: TRBJ2-1
size: once
D: TRBD2
V: TRBV7-9
DNA: TGTGCCAGCAGCCCTTGGGGGGGGTATGAGCAGTTCTTC
CDR3: CASSPWGGYEQFF

J: TRBJ1-2
size: few
D: NA
V: TRBV12-3/TRBV12-4
DNA: TGTGCCACCTCCGGGGTTAACTATGGCTACACCTTC
CDR3: CATSGVNYGYTF

J: TRBJ2-1
size: NA
D: NA
V: TRBV6-5
DNA: TGTGCCAGCAGTCCGGGGTGGAGCTCCTACAATGAGCAGTTCTTC
CDR3: CASSPGWSSYNEQFF

J: TRBJ1-2
size: NA
D: NA
V: TRBV9
DNA: TGTGCCAGCAGCGTCACCCCCGCAGGTTATGGCTACACCTTC
CDR3: CASSVTPAGYGYTF

J: TRBJ1-2
size: NA
D: TRBD1
V: TRBV4-2
DNA: TGTGCCAGCAGCCAAGAAGGGAAGGGGGCAGGCTACACCTTC
CDR3: CASSQEGKGAGYTF

J: TRBJ1-4
size: few
D: TRBD1
V: TRBV19
DNA: TGTGCCAGTAGTGGACAGGCGGCAACTAATGAAAAACTGTTTTTT
CDR3: CASSGQAATNEKLFF

J: TRBJ2-7
size: NA
D: TRBD1
V: TRBV11-2
DNA: TGTGCCAGCAGCTCGGACAGGTACGAGCAGTACTTC
CDR3: CASSSDRYEQYF

J: TRBJ1-1
size: NA
D: NA
V: TRBV30
DNA: TGTGCCTGGAGTGGATTGCCCAGGGCGAACACTGAAGCTTTCTTT
CDR3: CAWSGLPRANTEAFF

J: TRBJ1-4
size: NA
D: NA
V: TRBV25-1
DNA: TGTGCCAGCAGTGAACGGACAGAGGTTGGGGGTGAAAAACTGTTTTTT
CDR3: CASSERTEVGGEKLFF

J: TRBJ2-3
size: NA
D: TRBD2
V: TRBV7-2
DNA: TGTGCCAGCAGCTTAGCGTGGGCTAGCGGGAGAACAGATACGCAGTATTTT
CDR3: CASSLAWASGRTDTQYF

J: TRBJ1-2
size: few
D: NA
V: TRBV15
DNA: TGTGCCTCCGAAAAGGATGGGCAGGGGTATGGCTACACCTTC
CDR3: CASEKDGQGYGYTF

J: TRBJ2-3
size: NA
D: TRBD2
V: TRBV9
DNA: TGTGCCAGCAGCTCCCCCGGGGGCGGGGGGTCGACAGATACGCAGTATTTT
CDR3: CASSSPGGGGSTDTQYF

J: TRBJ1-3
size: NA
D: TRBD1
V: TRBV10-3
DNA: TGTGCCATCACCGACCCGGGACAGGCCTTTTACTCTGGAAACACCATATATTTT
CDR3: CAITDPGQAFYSGNTIYF

J: TRBJ2-7
size: NA
D: TRBD2
V: TRBV4-1
DNA: TGCGCCAGCAGCCATCTAGCGGGAGAGGGTATCTACGAGCAGTACTTC
CDR3: CASSHLAGEGIYEQYF

J: TRBJ2-6
size: NA
D: TRBD1
V: TRBV14
DNA: TGTGCCAGCAGCCCCGGGACAGGGTCCTCTGGGGCCAACGTCCTGACTTTC
CDR3: CASSPGTGSSGANVLTF

J: TRBJ2-7
size: NA
D: TRBD1
V: TRBV5-6
DNA: TGTGCCAGCAGCTCCGGGACAGGTACCTACGAGCAGTACTTC
CDR3: CASSSGTGTYEQYF